The 21 T cell receptor beta chains given below trace back to one sample, sequenced in a study of cytomegalovirus exposure and HLA in healthy donors. 60 Vbeta and 13 Jbeta primers were used in PCR. Clones were read by immunoSEQ multiplex PCR, and TCRdb kept only the in-frame ones, dropping some. The repertoire shows approximately 130,000 clones; the top ten hold just under 2%. Material: PBMCs. Every receptor here comes from an older woman in good health and CMV-seronegative.

The chain joins TRBV14 to TRBJ1-1; D is ambiguous. The germline gives CDR1 SGHDN, CDR2 FVKESK. This CDR3 spans 13 amino acids. Trimming stripped 1 base from V and 1 base from J, with 4 bases between. CDR3 protein: CASSQAENTEAFF. CDR3 nucleotide sequence: TGTGCCAGCAGCCAAGCAGAGAACACTGAAGCTTTCTTT.

The chain has TRBV18 and TRBJ2-1; D is perhaps TRBD2 (6 bases). V lost 3 bases to trimming and J lost 9 bases, with 18 bases between them. The CDR3 extends over 15 amino acids. Germline CDR1 reads KGHSH; CDR2 reads LQKENI. As DNA, the CDR3 is TGTGCCAGCTCACCTGGCGGGGCCCGGGGCGGTGAGCAGTTCTTC. Translating it yields CASSPGGARGGEQFF.

The chain joins TRBV19 to TRBJ2-7; 12 bases line up with TRBD2. Trimming removed 4 bases from V and 5 bases from J; junction bases left unmatched: 6. Germline assignment: CDR1 LNHDA and CDR2 SQIVND (reference sequence). The CDR3 is 15 amino acids. The CDR3 DNA reads TGTGCCAGTAGTAAAACTAGCGGGAGGCTAGACGAGCAGTACTTC. Protein sequence: CASSKTSGRLDEQYF.

The chain couples TRBV4-1 to TRBJ1-2, with D unresolved. CDR3 length: 14 amino acids. V was cut by 0 bases and J by 7 bases, with 12 bases left in between. CDR1 is MGHRA, CDR2 YSYEKL, per germline. This CDR3 reads CASSQDDLARGYTF. As DNA, the CDR3 is TGCGCCAGCAGCCAAGATGATTTGGCACGTGGCTACACCTTC.

This sequence joins TRBV6-5 and TRBJ1-1, with D hard to call. Germline V gene data show CDR1 as MNHEY and CDR2 as SVGAGI. The V and J ends lost 1 base and 1 base respectively, with 13 bases between them. This CDR3 spans 16 amino acids. The CDR3 sequence: CASSYFPGMENTEAFF. The CDR3 nucleotides are TGTGCCAGCAGTTACTTCCCGGGGATGGAGAACACTGAAGCTTTCTTT.

The V and J genes are TRBV5-6 and TRBJ2-5; 9 bases match TRBD2. The CDR3 loop spans 16 amino acids. With 1 base clipped from V and 4 bases from J, the junction kept 8 bases outside the gene matches. Germline V lookup: CDR1 SGHDT, CDR2 YYEEEE. Here the CDR3 DNA reads TGTGCCAGCAGCTTGAATATGGCGGGAGGGACAGAGACCCAGTACTTC. Its protein is CASSLNMAGGTETQYF. Full variable domain (outside the CDR3, taken from reference TRBV5-6 and TRBJ2-5): DAGVTQSPTHLIKTRGQQVTLRCSPKSGHDTVSWYQQALGQGPQFIFQYYEEEERQRGNFPDRFSGHQFPNYSSELNVNALLLGDSALYLCASSLNMAGGTETQYFGPGTRLLVL.

This chain links TRBV5-1 with TRBJ2-7; 7 bases are a match to TRBD2. This CDR3 region has 15 residues. Germline V CDR1 and CDR2: SGHRS, YFSETQ. The ends lost 0 bases at V and 2 bases at J; junction bases unmatched: 5. CDR3 nucleotide sequence: TGCGCCAGCAGCTTGGTTTCGGGAGGTACCTACGAGCAGTACTTC. Translated, it gives CASSLVSGGTYEQYF.

The rearrangement links TRBV11-1 to TRBJ2-6; tentatively, D is TRBD2 (5 bases). V gave up 2 bases and J gave up 5 bases, with 10 bases separating them. The germline V gene has CDR1 SGHAT and CDR2 FQDESV (reference sequence). This CDR3 has 15 amino acids. This chain's CDR3 is CASSLNPGRANVLTF. The CDR3, as DNA: TGTGCCAGCAGCTTAAATCCGGGGAGGGCCAACGTCCTGACTTTC.

The rearrangement uses TRBV6-1 and TRBJ1-2; no clear D gene. CDR3 size: 13 residues. V lost 6 bases and J 1 base, leaving 9 bases between the germline ends. The germline CDR1 and CDR2 sequences are MNHNS and SASEGT. In DNA form, the CDR3 reads TGTGCCAGCAGCGGTAGTATTAACTATGGCTACACCTTC. It specifies CASSGSINYGYTF.

V and J are TRBV7-9 and TRBJ2-1, with D possibly being TRBD2 (5 bases). The length of the CDR3 is 16 residues. Germline-derived CDR1 and CDR2 are SEHNR and FQNEAQ (reference sequence). V lost 1 base and J 0 bases, leaving 10 bases between the germline ends. The CDR3 DNA reads as TGTGCCAGCAGCTTAGTCGGGGTAAGCTCCTACAATGAGCAGTTCTTC. This gives the protein CASSLVGVSSYNEQFF.

The rearrangement links TRBV19 to TRBJ2-5, with D possibly being TRBD2 (7 bases). The CDR3 sequence is 15 residues long. V was shortened by 5 bases and J by 5 bases, with 18 bases between the two germline ends. Germline-derived CDR1 and CDR2 are LNHDA and SQIVND (reference sequence). CDR3 nucleotides: TGTGCCAGTAGTTCTCGACAGGCCGGGGGGGAGACCCAGTACTTC. This sequence encodes CASSSRQAGGETQYF.

J is TRBJ2-7 and V is TRBV11-2, with a weak D call TRBD2 (6 bases). The CDR3 consists of 13 residues. The germline V and J ends were trimmed by 1 base and 6 bases, with 10 bases remaining between them. CDR1 SGHAT and CDR2 FQNNGV come from the germline V gene. Here the CDR3 reads CASSLGGGSEQYF. The DNA of the CDR3 is TGTGCCAGCAGCTTAGGTGGAGGGTCCGAGCAGTACTTC.

The chain couples TRBV2 to TRBJ2-3, with 14 nucleotides matching TRBD2. V shed 3 bases and J 5 bases; nucleotides not matched to a gene: 4. Germline CDR1 SNHLY, CDR2 FYNNEI. This CDR3 is 16 amino acids long. CDR3 nucleotide sequence: TGTGCCAGCAGTGATCCTGGACTAGCGGGGGGAGATACGCAGTATTTT. It translates to CASSDPGLAGGDTQYF.

V usage is TRBV5-1 and J usage is TRBJ2-5; D might be TRBD2 (7 bases). Germline CDR1 and CDR2: SGHRS and YFSETQ. This CDR3 spans 18 amino acids. V gave up 0 bases and J gave up 3 bases, with 21 bases separating them. In nucleotides, the CDR3 is TGCGCCAGCAGCTTGGGAGTGATGATCGGGGGGCTTAAAGAGACCCAGTACTTC. Amino acids: CASSLGVMIGGLKETQYF.

V gene TRBV12-5 combines with J gene TRBJ1-1, with D possibly being TRBD1 (6 bases). The ends were cut back, 2 bases at V and 1 base at J, with 11 bases in the middle. Germline V lookup: CDR1 LGHNT, CDR2 FRNRAP. CDR3 length: 15 amino acids. In DNA, the CDR3 is TGTGCTAGTGGTTTGCCAGGGGCGGGGAACACTGAAGCTTTCTTT. This encodes CASGLPGAGNTEAFF.

The chain combines TRBV6-1 with TRBJ2-7; maybe TRBD2 (5 bases). The CDR3 spans 14 residues. Germline V CDR1 and CDR2: MNHNS, SASEGT. Trimming left V 6 bases short and J 0 bases short, with 12 bases between. CDR3: CASSNIASSYEQYF. The CDR3 nucleotides are TGTGCCAGCAGCAACATAGCGAGCTCCTACGAGCAGTACTTC.

The J gene is TRBJ1-4, the V gene TRBV5-1; 7 bases are shared with TRBD1. The germline V gene encodes CDR1 SGHRS and CDR2 YFSETQ. J was trimmed by 3 bases and V by 8 bases; bases with no gene match: 7. This CDR3 is built from 14 residues. The CDR3: CASSLGTANEKLFF. CDR3 DNA sequence: TGCGCCAGTAGCCTCGGGACAGCTAATGAAAAACTGTTTTTT. The complete variable domain, with remaining parts taken from reference TRBV5-1 and TRBJ1-4, reads KAGVTQTPRYLIKTRGQQVTLSCSPISGHRSVSWYQQTPGQGLQFLFEYFSETQRNKGNFPGRFSGRQFSNSRSEMNVSTLELGDSALYLCASSLGTANEKLFFGSGTQLSVL.

The CDR3 region is CASKRDREFEETQYF. CDR3 bases: TGCGCCAGCAAGCGGGACAGGGAGTTCGAAGAGACCCAGTACTTC. The V gene is TRBV5-1, the J gene TRBJ2-5, with 9 bases lining up with TRBD1. The trim removed 6 bases at V and 3 bases at J, leaving 9 bases unmatched. CDR3 length: 15 residues. CDR1 is SGHRS, CDR2 YFSETQ, per germline.

The CDR3 is CASSQVQGERLFF. CDR3 nucleotides: TGCGCCAGCAGCCAAGTACAAGGGGAAAGGCTGTTTTTT. This chain uses TRBV4-1 with TRBJ1-4; the D gene is possibly TRBD1 (5 bases). There are 13 residues in the CDR3. The V end was cut by 1 base, the J end by 14 bases, with 14 bases between. CDR1 and CDR2 from the germline V gene are MGHRA and YSYEKL.

V and J are TRBV7-2 and TRBJ1-3; unclear D gene. The CDR3 is made up of 14 amino acids. V lost 6 bases and J lost 0, with 9 bases in between. The germline gives CDR1 SGHTA, CDR2 FQGNSA. This CDR3 is CASRDSSSGNTIYF. In DNA form, the CDR3 reads TGTGCCAGCAGGGACTCAAGCTCTGGAAACACCATATATTTT.

The rearrangement links TRBV15 to TRBJ2-7, with a possible D match to TRBD2 (6 bases). Trimming pared 6 bases from V and 5 bases from J, leaving 17 bases between. The CDR3 has 14 residues. Germline V gene lookup returns CDR1 LNHNV and CDR2 YYDKDF (reference sequence). The CDR3 DNA follows: TGTGCCACCAGACAGCCGGGACTCGCCAACGAGCAGTACTTC. Its protein product is CATRQPGLANEQYF.